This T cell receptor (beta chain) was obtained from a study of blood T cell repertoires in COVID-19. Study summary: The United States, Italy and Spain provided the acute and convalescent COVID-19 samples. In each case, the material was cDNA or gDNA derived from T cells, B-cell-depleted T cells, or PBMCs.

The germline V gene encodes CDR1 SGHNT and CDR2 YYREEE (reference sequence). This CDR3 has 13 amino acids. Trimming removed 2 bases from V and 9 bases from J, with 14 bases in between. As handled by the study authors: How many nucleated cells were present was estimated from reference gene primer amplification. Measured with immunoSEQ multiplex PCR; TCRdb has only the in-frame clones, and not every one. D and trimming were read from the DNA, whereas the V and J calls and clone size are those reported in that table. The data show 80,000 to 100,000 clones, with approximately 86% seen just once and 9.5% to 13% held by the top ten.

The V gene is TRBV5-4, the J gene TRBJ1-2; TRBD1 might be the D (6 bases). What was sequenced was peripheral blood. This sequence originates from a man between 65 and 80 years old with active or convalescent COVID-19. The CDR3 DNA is TGTGCCAGCAGCTTATCCTGGCAGGGGAGCTACACCTTC. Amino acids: CASSLSWQGSYTF.